One T cell receptor beta chain is described in this entry. This entry belongs to a study of technical replicates of blood from several donors. The method was immunoSEQ multiplex PCR; TCRdb's version includes in-frame clones alone and lacks a portion of them. The sample holds roughly 50,000 clones; 90% to 95% are singletons and the top ten take about 3%. Between the trimmed V and J ends, which lost 5 bases and 6 bases, there was a span of 13 bases. The CDR3 totals 14 residues. The V gene's germline CDR1 is SGHTA and CDR2 FQGNSA. The receptor comes from a human donor in good health. Some clones in this sample may be carry-over from other donors' samples. This chain uses TRBV7-2 with TRBJ2-2; the D gene is possibly TRBD2 (5 bases). Input material: PBMCs. The CDR3 DNA sequence: TGTGCCAGCAGCCCAACTAGGAGTGCCGGGGAGCTGTTTTTT. It translates to CASSPTRSAGELFF. Combining the CDR3 with reference TRBV7-2 and TRBJ2-2 gives the whole variable domain GAGVSQSPSNKVTEKGKDVELRCDPISGHTALYWYRQSLGQGLEFLIYFQGNSAPDKSGLPSDRFSAERTGGSVSTLTIQRTQQEDSAVYLCASSPTRSAGELFFGEGSRLTVL.